This passage covers 9 T cell receptor beta chains from one sample sequenced in a study of T cells in Graves' hyperthyroidism and ophthalmopathy. Authors of the study amplified TCR beta CDR3 regions from RNA transcripts. In the first-round RT-PCR of the TCR CDR3, the HTBI primer set was used. TCRdb re-derived calls from the multiplex PCR reads in MiXCR, one entry per CDR3 protein. The sample comprises roughly 840,000 distinct CDR3 sequences, over 35% of which are singletons, and roughly 8.3% rests with the top ten. What was sequenced was blood. All receptors come from a man younger than 35 with Graves' hyperthyroidism.

This clonotype was seen a single time. This chain links TRBV7-2 with TRBJ2-5; 7 positions agree with TRBD2. Germline V gene sequence: CDR1 SGHTA, CDR2 FQGNSA. Unmatched junction bases numbered 14, after V lost 5 bases and J lost 8 bases. CDR3 length: 15 amino acids. CDR3 loop: CASSQDSGTTSTQYF. CDR3 sequence (DNA): TGTGCCAGCAGCCAAGACTCCGGGACTACTAGTACCCAGTACTTC.

The chain links TRBV6-5 to TRBJ2-5; 7 nucleotides align to TRBD2. The CDR3 covers 15 residues. Trimming at V came to 3 bases and at J to 1 base, leaving 5 bases not matched to a gene. Germline values: CDR1 MNHEY, CDR2 SVGAGI. CDR3 amino acids: CASSYERDGQETQYF. DNA of the CDR3: TGTGCCAGCAGTTATGAGCGGGACGGCCAAGAGACCCAGTACTTC.

This chain links TRBV29-1 with TRBJ2-2; D is uncertain. Trimming shortened V by 0 bases and J by 0 bases, and 8 bases separated the two germline ends. The germline V gene has CDR1 SQVTM and CDR2 ANQGSEA. CDR3 length: 15 amino acids. CDR3 loop: CSVEESGPNTGELFF. CDR3 sequence (DNA): TGCAGCGTTGAAGAATCGGGCCCGAACACCGGGGAGCTGTTTTTT.

The V and J genes are TRBV24-1 and TRBJ2-7, with TRBD1 identical over 7 bases. With V trimmed by 9 bases and J by 7 bases, 8 bases remained unmatched. The germline gives CDR1 KGHDR, CDR2 SFDVKD. The CDR3 covers 12 residues. The CDR3 sequence: CATSDSQGEQYF. The CDR3 DNA follows: TGTGCCACCTCAGACTCACAGGGGGAGCAGTACTTC.

J is TRBJ2-7 and V is TRBV10-3, with 7 bases lining up with TRBD1. V trimming: 0 bases; J trimming: 2 bases; junction bases outside the gene matches: 10. The CDR3 covers 17 residues. The germline gives CDR1 ENHRY, CDR2 SYGVKD. The CDR3 sequence is CAISESNRGYGPYEQYF. In nucleotides, the CDR3 is TGTGCCATCAGTGAGTCGAACAGGGGTTACGGCCCCTACGAGCAGTACTTC.

V usage is TRBV7-6 and J usage is TRBJ2-7, with D maybe TRBD2 (5 bases). Per the germline V gene, CDR1 is SGHVS and CDR2 is FNYEAQ. V was pared by 5 bases and J by 0 bases, with 17 bases between. This CDR3 contains 16 residues. The CDR3 DNA reads TGTGCCAGCAGCCGCTCAGCGGCAAGGAGCTCCTACGAGCAGTACTTC. This sequence encodes CASSRSAARSSYEQYF.

Of note for this clonotype: Compared with germline, one end of the junction differs, possibly owing to a read error. The V and J genes are TRBV7-8 and TRBJ2-5; no firm D call. CDR1 is SGHVS and CDR2 is FQNEAQ in the germline V gene. The CDR3 contains 8 residues. The DNA for the CDR3 is TGTGCCAGCAGCTTAACGCGATTC. Protein product: CASSLTRF.

This sequence joins TRBV7-2 and TRBJ1-1, with a possible D match to TRBD1 (5 bases). V lost 5 bases and J 1 base, leaving 17 bases between the germline ends. The germline gives CDR1 SGHTA, CDR2 FQGNSA. The CDR3 has 16 amino acids. The CDR3 region has the DNA TGTGCCAGCAGCCAACATGGGAAGGGGTGGAACACTGAAGCTTTCTTT. It is translated as CASSQHGKGWNTEAFF.

This chain uses TRBV24-1 with TRBJ2-5; a possible D gene is TRBD2 (6 bases). Trimming took off 6 bases at V and 5 bases at J, with 18 bases between the two ends. CDR3 size: 15 residues. Germline-derived CDR1 and CDR2 are KGHDR and SFDVKD. In DNA form, the CDR3 reads TGTGCCACCAGTTCTAGCGACAGCCGCTATGAGACCCAGTACTTC. It is translated as CATSSSDSRYETQYF.